This section outlines one T cell receptor beta chain sequence together with its context. The entry originates in a study of blood T cell repertoires in COVID-19. Study-level background: T cells, B-cell-depleted T cells, or PBMCs supplied cDNA or gDNA.

This table comes from immunoSEQ multiplex PCR, and its TCRdb copy is limited to in-frame clones, with some not included. Altogether fewer than 200,000 clones are present, over 80% being singletons, with the ten largest covering around 4.6%. The source of this sequence is a woman in her 50s with acute or convalescent COVID-19. Sequencing was performed on peripheral blood.

The DNA for the CDR3 is TGTGCCAGCGGGTTGGACAGGGCTGGAAACACCATATATTTT. Protein product: CASGLDRAGNTIYF. This rearrangement joins TRBV27 to TRBJ1-3, with 8 bases matching TRBD1. The CDR3 has 14 residues. Germline CDR1 is MNHEY and CDR2 is SMNVEV (reference sequence). V shed 8 bases and J 2 bases; nucleotides not matched to a gene: 5.